The clone carrying this T cell receptor (beta chain) was seen once. These data come from a study of cytomegalovirus exposure and HLA in healthy donors. CDR1 is SEHNR and CDR2 is FQNEAQ in the germline V gene (reference sequence). Trimming took off 3 bases at V and 0 bases at J, with 9 bases between the two ends. This CDR3 contains 14 residues. In the PCR, 60 Vbeta and 13 Jbeta primers were used. Clones were sequenced by immunoSEQ multiplex PCR, and TCRdb holds only the in-frame ones, with some missing. This table has around 150,000 clones, over 80% appearing once. Material for sequencing was PBMCs. J is TRBJ2-7 and V is TRBV7-9; no clear D. This sequence originates from a human donor in good health. The CDR3 protein is CASSFGRTSYEQYF. The DNA for the CDR3 is TGTGCCAGCAGCTTCGGTAGAACCTCCTACGAGCAGTACTTC.